This TCR beta chain was captured by sequencing in a study of shared clonotypes between healthy human individuals. Germline values: CDR1 MNHEY, CDR2 SVGAGI. This CDR3 has 13 residues. With 6 bases clipped from V and 4 bases from J, the junction kept 4 bases outside the gene matches. As concerns this clone: The same CDR3 is also encoded by other DNA sequences in this sample.

Using immunoSEQ multiplex PCR, the repertoire was profiled, and TCRdb retains in-frame clones only, with some absent. The profile shows around 1.4 million clones, about 98.5% of them singletons. The sequenced sample consisted of naive CD4+ T cells sorted from blood. Sample subset: CD45RA+ positively selected. This clonotype was sampled from a man aged 25-40 years in good health. The V call is TRBV6-5, the J call TRBJ1-1; 8 bases align to TRBD1. Here the CDR3 reads CASSRQGPTEAFF. CDR3 nucleotide sequence: TGTGCCAGCAGCAGACAGGGGCCCACTGAAGCTTTCTTT.